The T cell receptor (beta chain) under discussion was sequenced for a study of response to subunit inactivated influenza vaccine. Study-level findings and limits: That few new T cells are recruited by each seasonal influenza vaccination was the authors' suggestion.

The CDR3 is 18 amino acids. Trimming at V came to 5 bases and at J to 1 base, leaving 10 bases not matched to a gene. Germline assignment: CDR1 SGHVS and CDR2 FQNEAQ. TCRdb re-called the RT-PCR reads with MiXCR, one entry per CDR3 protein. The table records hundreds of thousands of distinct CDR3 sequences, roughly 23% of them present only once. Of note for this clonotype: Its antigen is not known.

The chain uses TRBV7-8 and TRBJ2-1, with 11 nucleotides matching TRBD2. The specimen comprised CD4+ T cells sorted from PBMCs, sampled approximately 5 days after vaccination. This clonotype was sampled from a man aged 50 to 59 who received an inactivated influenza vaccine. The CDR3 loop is CASSPGLAGEESYNEQFF. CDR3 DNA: TGTGCCAGCAGCCCCGGACTAGCGGGTGAGGAATCCTACAATGAGCAGTTCTTC.